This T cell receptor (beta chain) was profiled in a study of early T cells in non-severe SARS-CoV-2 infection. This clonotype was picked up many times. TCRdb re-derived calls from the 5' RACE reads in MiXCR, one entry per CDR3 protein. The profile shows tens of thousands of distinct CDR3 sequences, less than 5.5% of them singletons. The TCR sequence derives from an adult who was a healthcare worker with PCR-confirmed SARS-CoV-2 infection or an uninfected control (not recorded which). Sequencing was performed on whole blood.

CDR3: CASATGDATNEKLFF. CDR3 coding DNA: TGCGCCAGCGCGACGGGGGACGCAACTAATGAAAAACTGTTTTTT. The chain combines TRBV5-1 with TRBJ1-4; TRBD1 might be the D (5 bases). Trimming left V 7 bases short and J 0 bases short, with 13 bases between. The CDR3 sequence is 15 residues long. Germline V gene data show CDR1 as SGHRS and CDR2 as YFSETQ.